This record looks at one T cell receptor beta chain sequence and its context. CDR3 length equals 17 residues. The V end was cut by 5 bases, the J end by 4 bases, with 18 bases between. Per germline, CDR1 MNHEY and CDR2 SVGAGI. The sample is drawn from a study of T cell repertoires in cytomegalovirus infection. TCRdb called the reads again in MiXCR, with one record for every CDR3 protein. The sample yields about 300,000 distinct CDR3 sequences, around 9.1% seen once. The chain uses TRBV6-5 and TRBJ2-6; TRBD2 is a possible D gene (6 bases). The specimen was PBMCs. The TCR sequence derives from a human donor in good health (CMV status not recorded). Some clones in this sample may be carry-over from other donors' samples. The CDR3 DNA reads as TGTGCCAGCAGTACAGAGGGGAGGAGGGTCGGGGCCAACGTCCTGACTTTC. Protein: CASSTEGRRVGANVLTF.